These 5 T cell receptor beta chains were all obtained from the same sample, sequenced in a study of T cell repertoires in cytomegalovirus infection. TCRdb analysed the reads with MiXCR anew, one entry per CDR3 protein. The sample holds roughly 240,000 distinct CDR3 sequences, 6.5% seen once. Sequences were obtained from PBMCs. These receptors came from a human donor in good health (CMV status not recorded). Some clones in this sample may be carry-over from other donors' samples.

There are a few counts of this clonotype. J is TRBJ2-2 and V is TRBV6-2 or TRBV6-3; 14 bases line up with TRBD2. The germline gives CDR1 MNHEY, CDR2 SVGEGT. Trimming took 5 bases from V and 0 from J; bases not matched to a gene: 2. The CDR3 extends over 17 amino acids. CDR3 nucleotides: TGTGCCAGCAGTGGACTAGCGGGGGGCGCGAACACCGGGGAGCTGTTTTTT. Protein product: CASSGLAGGANTGELFF.

This clonotype was picked up many times. The J gene is TRBJ2-1, the V gene TRBV29-1, with D hard to call. V was clipped by 1 base and J by 0 bases, with 10 bases between them. Germline V gene lookup returns CDR1 SQVTM and CDR2 ANQGSEA. This CDR3 is built from 15 residues. The CDR3 is CSVEGLRSSYNEQFF. In nucleotides, the CDR3 is TGCAGCGTTGAAGGATTACGGAGCTCCTACAATGAGCAGTTCTTC.

This clonotype turned up a few times. V usage is TRBV30 and J usage is TRBJ1-2, with D possibly matching TRBD1 (5 bases). Trimming took off 2 bases at V and 3 bases at J, with 16 bases between the two ends. The CDR3 is 15 residues long. CDR1 is GTSNPN and CDR2 is SVGIG in the germline V gene (reference sequence). The CDR3 loop reads CAWSLRPGPDYGYTF. For the CDR3, the DNA is TGTGCCTGGAGTCTCCGACCGGGGCCTGACTATGGCTACACCTTC.

The table lists this clonotype with many counts. The chain is built from TRBV28 and TRBJ2-6, with D hard to call. The CDR3 length is 16 residues. V gave up 4 bases and J gave up 0 bases, with 10 bases separating them. Germline V gene sequence: CDR1 MDHEN, CDR2 SYDVKM. For the CDR3, the DNA is TGTGCCAGCAGTTCAACCGCAGACTCTGGGGCCAACGTCCTGACTTTC. Encoded protein: CASSSTADSGANVLTF.

This chain uses TRBV2 with TRBJ2-1; either TRBD1 or TRBD2 may supply D (5 bases each). This CDR3 spans 12 amino acids. Trimming removed 8 bases at V and 6 bases at J, with 11 bases between. CDR1 is SNHLY, CDR2 FYNNEI, per germline. This chain's CDR3 is CASSGRRNEQFF. The CDR3 nucleotides read TGTGCCAGCTCGGGACGTCGCAATGAGCAGTTCTTC.